The source of this T cell receptor beta chain is a study of blood T cells in healthy people across ages. Per germline, CDR1 ENHRY and CDR2 SYGVKD. The CDR3 loop spans 15 amino acids. J lost 10 bases, V lost 11 bases, and 13 bases had no gene match. A second roughly 6 to 12 cycle PCR used barcoded and J-beta primers. Via MiXCR, TCRdb re-called the 5' RACE reads, giving one row per CDR3 protein. The sample lists hundreds of thousands of distinct CDR3 sequences, about 30% seen once, with 15% in the top ten. This TCR derives from a woman older than 75 in good health. The V call is TRBV10-3, the J call TRBJ2-1; 14 bases match TRBD2. Sequenced: blood. Written as DNA, the CDR3 is TGTGCCGCCAGTAACCCGGGACTAGCGGGGGACGAGCAGTTCTTC. This sequence encodes CAASNPGLAGDEQFF.